This TCR beta chain was obtained from a study of blood T cell repertoires in COVID-19 (dated by TCRdb to about 2020). Regarding the complete study: Samples from collaborators originated in the United States, Italy and Spain and spanned both the acute and convalescent phases of COVID-19. The repertoires were made available in a free public database intended to serve as a resource for research on the immune response to SARS-CoV-2. The dataset comprised deeply sampled blood TCRbeta repertoires from subjects exposed to, actively infected with, or recovered from COVID-19. Nearly every sample came with metadata listing a de-identified subject ID, COVID-19 status, age in years and sex. Where available, HLA class I and class II types were obtained from metadata supplied by the sample provider rather than from assay-based typing. Samples came from the ongoing ImmuneRACE study (first 160 participants) plus 1,254 subjects from 6 global collaborators. The prospective study material was composed of cDNA or gDNA derived from T cells, B-cell-depleted T cells, or PBMCs.

The CDR3 sequence holds 17 residues, the cysteine and phenylalanine included. Only the CDR3 portion is preserved as DNA: 51 bases, with reading frame beginning at the first base. The CDR1 and CDR2 encoded by the germline V gene are KGHDR and SFDVKD. Cut back by 4 bases and 5 bases, the V and J ends lie 20 bases apart. Study-level results and caveats: The amount of clinical and demographic metadata varied by source and participant and was provided uncurated.

The collaborating institutions used their own protocols to collect whole blood in K2EDTA tubes. For TCRbeta analysis, collaborator samples were shipped as frozen whole blood, as isolated PBMCs, or as DNA extracted from either sample type. TCRbeta CDR3 regions were amplified from genomic DNA by means of the immunoSEQ Assay, a bias-controlled multiplex PCR. The source study handled its data this way. Within the assay, amplification of reference gene primers was used to estimate how many nucleated cells each sample contained. To quantify the absolute abundance of each unique TCRbeta CDR3 rearrangement, sequence reads were collapsed and filtered. For each sample, productive Simpson clonality was calculated as the square root of Simpson's diversity index across productive rearrangements. The immuneACCESS repertoire file appears here via TCRdb, limited to in-frame rearrangements. These files lack a portion of the clones; in checked studies, under half of the deficit traces to unresolved V genes, and the cause of the others is not known. That table supplies the V and J calls and clone size; D and trimming were determined from the DNA. Here the sample has around 280,000 clones; 85% occur a single time. The top ten hold approximately 4.1% of the sample.

As to this clone: Its antigen is not yet known. The input lacks base qualities; no much larger clone sits a single base away.

Sequenced: peripheral blood. The clonotype comes from a woman between 45 and 60 years old with active or convalescent COVID-19. The chain links TRBV24-1 with TRBJ1-5, with no confident D gene call. Here is the DNA: TGTGCCACCAGTGAGTCAGCGGGCCTATCGACGCATCAGCCCCAGCATTTT. It translates as CATSESAGLSTHQPQHF.